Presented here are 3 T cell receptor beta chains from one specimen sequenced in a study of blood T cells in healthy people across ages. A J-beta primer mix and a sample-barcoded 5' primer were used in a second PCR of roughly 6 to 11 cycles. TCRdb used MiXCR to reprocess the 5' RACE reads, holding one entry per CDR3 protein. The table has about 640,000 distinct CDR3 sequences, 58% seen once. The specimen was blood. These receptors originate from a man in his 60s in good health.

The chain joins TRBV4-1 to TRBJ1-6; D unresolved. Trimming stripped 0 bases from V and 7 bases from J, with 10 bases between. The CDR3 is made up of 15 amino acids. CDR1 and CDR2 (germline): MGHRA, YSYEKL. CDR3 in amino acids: CASSQDMAENSPLHF. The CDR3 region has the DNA TGCGCCAGCAGCCAAGATATGGCGGAGAATTCACCCCTCCACTTT.

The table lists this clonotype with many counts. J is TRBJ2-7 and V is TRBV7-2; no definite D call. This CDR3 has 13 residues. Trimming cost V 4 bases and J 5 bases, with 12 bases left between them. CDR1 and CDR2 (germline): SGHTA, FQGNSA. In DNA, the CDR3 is TGTGCCAGCAGCTACCCGCTGGTCCACGAGCAGTACTTC. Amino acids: CASSYPLVHEQYF.

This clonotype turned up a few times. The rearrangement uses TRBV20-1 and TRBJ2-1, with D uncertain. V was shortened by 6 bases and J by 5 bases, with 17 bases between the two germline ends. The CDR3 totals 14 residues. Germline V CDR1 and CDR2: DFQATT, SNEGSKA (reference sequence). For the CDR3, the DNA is TGCAGTGCCCTGGACGGTTGGTCCAACAATGAGCAGTTCTTC. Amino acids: CSALDGWSNNEQFF.